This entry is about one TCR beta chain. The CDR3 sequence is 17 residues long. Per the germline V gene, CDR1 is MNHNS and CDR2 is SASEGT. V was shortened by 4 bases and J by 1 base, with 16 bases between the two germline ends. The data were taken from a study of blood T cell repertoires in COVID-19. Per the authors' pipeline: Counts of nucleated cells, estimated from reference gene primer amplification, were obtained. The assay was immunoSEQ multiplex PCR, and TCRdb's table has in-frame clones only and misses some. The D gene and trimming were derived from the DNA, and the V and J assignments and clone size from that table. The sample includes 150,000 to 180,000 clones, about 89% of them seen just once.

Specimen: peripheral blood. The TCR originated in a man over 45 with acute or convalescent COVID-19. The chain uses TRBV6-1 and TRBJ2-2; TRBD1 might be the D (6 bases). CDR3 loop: CASSVQPGVRNTGELFF. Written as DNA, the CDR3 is TGTGCCAGCAGTGTCCAACCAGGGGTCCGGAACACCGGGGAGCTGTTTTTT.